This entry lists 26 T cell receptor beta chains sequenced from one sample in a study of human T cells and chemical hapten exposure (dated by TCRdb to about 2021). Libraries were prepared through RACE. The sequencing machine was a NextSeq 500. The public reads were quality trimmed at Q25 with fastp and then assembled into clones with MiXCR by TCRdb, keeping productive beta chains. Entries are consolidated by CDR3 protein sequence, retaining the most common genes and DNA. Counted in this sample were 180,000 or so distinct CDR3 sequences; approximately 31% of them appeared once. The ten largest account for 2.5% to 3.5% of the sample. The time point label, read with the paper, signifies: pre-sensitization, week 0. In the paper's terms, the treatment or condition label means: therapeutic diphenylcyclopropenone sensitization with weekly scalp DPC. The sample was whole blood, taken in connection with sensitization to the hapten diphenylcyclopropenone (DPC). These receptors all come from a woman in her 30s with alopecia areata. Some clones in this sample may be carry-over from other donors' samples.

The chain is built from TRBV9 and TRBJ2-1; tentative D call: TRBD1 (6 bases). Germline CDR1 and CDR2: SGDLS and YYNGEE. Trimming pared 3 bases from V and 11 bases from J, leaving 18 bases between. The CDR3 totals 14 residues. The CDR3 DNA is TGTGCCAGCAGCGCAGGGGTGACCCGTCATCAGCAGTTCTTC. Protein: CASSAGVTRHQQFF. Filled out from reference TRBV9 and TRBJ2-1, the complete variable domain reads DSGVTQTPKHLITATGQRVTLRCSPRSGDLSVYWYQQSLDQGLQFLIQYYNGEERAKGNILERFSAQQFPDLHSELNLSSLELGDSALYFCASSAGVTRHQQFFGPGTRLTVL.

This clonotype has just a few counts. The rearrangement links TRBV29-1 to TRBJ1-6; no reliable D call. With 1 base removed from V and 6 bases from J, the gap between germline ends came to 7 bases. From germline, CDR1 is SQVTM and CDR2 ANQGSEA. This CDR3 comprises 13 residues. CDR3 region: CSVEVETNSPLHF. The CDR3 nucleotides are TGCAGCGTTGAAGTTGAGACTAATTCACCCCTCCACTTT.

CDR3 in DNA: TGTGCCAGCAGCAGGGGGGGGTTGGGGCATGAAAAACTGTTTTTT. This gives the protein CASSRGGLGHEKLFF. The chain joins TRBV7-2 to TRBJ1-4; a weak D match, TRBD1 (6 bases). CDR1 is SGHTA, CDR2 FQGNSA, per germline. CDR3 size: 15 residues. V was trimmed by 5 bases and J by 6 bases, leaving 16 bases between them. Together with reference TRBV7-2 and TRBJ1-4, the CDR3 gives the full variable domain: GAGVSQSPSNKVTEKGKDVELRCDPISGHTALYWYRQSLGQGLEFLIYFQGNSAPDKSGLPSDRFSAERTGGSVSTLTIQRTQQEDSAVYLCASSRGGLGHEKLFFGSGTQLSVL.

V and J are TRBV28 and TRBJ2-3; TRBD2 might be the D (6 bases). V was cut by 3 bases and J by 6 bases, with 13 bases left in between. The CDR3 extends over 14 amino acids. CDR1 and CDR2 (germline): MDHEN, SYDVKM. This CDR3 reads CASSFGGVGDTQYF. For the CDR3, the DNA is TGTGCCAGCAGTTTCGGGGGAGTAGGGGATACGCAGTATTTT.

V is TRBV20-1 and J is TRBJ2-7, with 8 bases fitting TRBD1. With V trimmed by 6 bases and J by 0 bases, 10 bases remained unmatched. CDR1 and CDR2 from the germline V gene are DFQATT and SNEGSKA (reference sequence). This CDR3 region has 15 residues. CDR3 in DNA: TGCAGTGCATACGTTCCGGGACAGGTCTCCTACGAGCAGTACTTC. Its protein product is CSAYVPGQVSYEQYF.

This clonotype was seen only a few times. V usage is TRBV10-3 and J usage is TRBJ2-7; possible D gene TRBD2, 6 bases. Germline V gene lookup returns CDR1 ENHRY and CDR2 SYGVKD. V was clipped by 4 bases and J by 4 bases, with 11 bases between them. CDR3 length: 13 residues. In DNA form, the CDR3 reads TGTGCCATCAGTGGGCGCGGGGAATACGAGCAGTACTTC. This gives the protein CAISGRGEYEQYF.

V and J are TRBV20-1 and TRBJ1-2, with 7 bases identical to TRBD1. Germline values: CDR1 DFQATT, CDR2 SNEGSKA (reference sequence). CDR3 length equals 16 residues. With 2 bases clipped from V and 4 bases from J, the junction kept 13 bases outside the gene matches. Here the CDR3 DNA reads TGCAGTGCTAGAAGCTCGGAGTTCGCAGGGGGCTATGGCTACACCTTC. Translated: CSARSSEFAGGYGYTF.

The rearrangement links TRBV5-1 to TRBJ2-1, with 11 nucleotides matching TRBD2. Looked up from germline, CDR1 is SGHRS and CDR2 is YFSETQ. With V trimmed by 0 bases and J by 7 bases, 6 bases remained unmatched. The CDR3 totals 16 residues. The CDR3 region has the DNA TGCGCCAGCAGCTTGGAAGCTAGCGGGAGGCCGAATGAGCAGTTCTTC. It translates to CASSLEASGRPNEQFF.

J is TRBJ1-1 and V is TRBV3-1; 8 bases line up with TRBD1. The CDR3 consists of 14 residues. Germline trimming cut 4 bases from V and 12 bases from J; bases unmatched to any gene: 13. Germline V lookup: CDR1 LGHDT, CDR2 YNNKEL (reference sequence). CDR3 residues: CASSLTTGVEVSFF. For the CDR3, the DNA is TGTGCCAGCAGCCTAACGACAGGGGTCGAGGTTTCTTTCTTT.

This rearrangement joins TRBV19 to TRBJ2-1, with D perhaps TRBD2 (6 bases). The CDR3 is 14 amino acids. CDR1 and CDR2 from the germline V gene are LNHDA and SQIVND (reference sequence). V gave up 6 bases and J gave up 3 bases, with 12 bases separating them. The CDR3 region has the DNA TGTGCCAGTAGCGTTAGCGGAGTCTACAATGAGCAGTTCTTC. Its translation is CASSVSGVYNEQFF.

This clonotype was observed a handful of times. V gene TRBV20-1 combines with J gene TRBJ2-7; the D is unclear. The CDR3 runs 11 residues. V was trimmed by 6 bases and J by 6 bases, leaving 12 bases between them. Germline lookup yields CDR1 DFQATT and CDR2 SNEGSKA (reference sequence). CDR3 in amino acids: CSAVESGEQYF. The DNA of the CDR3 is TGCAGTGCAGTTGAATCGGGCGAGCAGTACTTC.

This rearrangement joins TRBV7-2 to TRBJ1-1, with no clear D. Trimming left V 5 bases short and J 3 bases short, with 4 bases between. The length of the CDR3 is 11 residues. Germline V gene data show CDR1 as SGHTA and CDR2 as FQGNSA. The CDR3 protein is CASSRDTEAFF. CDR3 DNA: TGTGCCAGCAGCCGTGACACTGAAGCTTTCTTT.

V and J are TRBV7-2 and TRBJ2-5; D is possibly TRBD2 (6 bases). The CDR3 has 15 amino acids. Germline V gene data show CDR1 as SGHTA and CDR2 as FQGNSA. The V gene lost 6 bases and the J gene lost 4 bases, with 18 bases spanning the gap. CDR3 in DNA: TGTGCCAGCAGTCAGGACGGGAGATTTGGAGAGACCCAGTACTTC. It is translated as CASSQDGRFGETQYF.

This clonotype was counted between two and nine times. The chain joins TRBV28 to TRBJ2-7; TRBD2 is a possible D gene (7 bases). Looked up from germline, CDR1 is MDHEN and CDR2 is SYDVKM. Trimming removed 2 bases at V and 3 bases at J, with 14 bases between. The CDR3 totals 15 residues. The CDR3 sequence is CASSLGGGHFYEQYF. The CDR3 coding sequence is TGTGCCAGCAGTTTAGGCGGGGGCCACTTCTACGAGCAGTACTTC.

Notes on this clonotype: An end of the junction does not agree with germline; a read error may underlie this. This chain uses TRBV4-2 with TRBJ2-3; a weak D match, TRBD2 (5 bases). This CDR3 contains 15 residues. CDR1 is LGHNA and CDR2 is YNFKEQ in the germline V gene. Here the CDR3 DNA reads TGTGCCAGCAGCCAAGAACTAGTGAGCATAGATACGCAGTATTTT. Translated: CASSQELVSIDTQYF.

The chain carries TRBV29-1 and TRBJ1-3, with D unclear. The V end lost 5 bases, the J end lost 3 bases, and 5 bases lay between the germline ends. This CDR3 spans 11 amino acids. Germline CDR1 SQVTM, CDR2 ANQGSEA. The CDR3 region is CSVRDGNTIYF. DNA of the CDR3: TGCAGCGTTAGGGATGGAAACACCATATATTTT.

For the CDR3, the DNA is TGCGCCAGCAGCTTGGCGTCGACGGGAGGCACAGATACGCAGTATTTT. Its protein is CASSLASTGGTDTQYF. The rearrangement links TRBV5-1 to TRBJ2-3, with D tentatively TRBD2 (6 bases). Germline V lookup: CDR1 SGHRS, CDR2 YFSETQ. This CDR3 is built from 16 residues. V lost 0 bases, J lost 1 base, and 12 bases lay in between.

This clonotype was counted between two and nine times. This chain joins TRBV28 and TRBJ2-6; D remains unclear. Germline V lookup: CDR1 MDHEN, CDR2 SYDVKM. Trimming pared 6 bases from V and 2 bases from J, leaving 11 bases between. The CDR3 spans 15 residues. The CDR3, as DNA: TGTGCCAGCAGGAAGGGTCTCGCTGGGGCCAACGTCCTGACTTTC. It codes for CASRKGLAGANVLTF. The variable domain in full, completed from reference TRBV28 and TRBJ2-6, reads DVKVTQSSRYLVKRTGEKVFLECVQDMDHENMFWYRQDPGLGLRLIYFSYDVKMKEKGDIPEGYSVSREKKERFSLILESASTNQTSMYLCASRKGLAGANVLTFGAGSRLTVL.

This sequence joins TRBV28 and TRBJ2-7; D remains ambiguous. In germline, CDR1 is MDHEN, CDR2 SYDVKM. The CDR3 sequence is 12 residues long. The V gene lost 8 bases and the J gene lost 3 bases, with 11 bases spanning the gap. CDR3: CASGVIGYEQYF. CDR3 nucleotide sequence: TGTGCCAGCGGGGTCATAGGCTACGAGCAGTACTTC. The whole variable domain, filled in from reference TRBV28 and TRBJ2-7, reads DVKVTQSSRYLVKRTGEKVFLECVQDMDHENMFWYRQDPGLGLRLIYFSYDVKMKEKGDIPEGYSVSREKKERFSLILESASTNQTSMYLCASGVIGYEQYFGPGTRLTVT.

In its sample, this clonotype was seen a few times. The V gene is TRBV11-3, the J gene TRBJ2-7; 7 nucleotides align to TRBD2. In germline, CDR1 is SGHNT, CDR2 YENEEA. V lost 3 bases, J lost 2 bases, and 7 bases stayed unmatched. The CDR3 loop spans 15 amino acids. The CDR3 DNA follows: TGTGCCAGCAGCTTTCTCCCGGGAGGTGCCTACGAGCAGTACTTC. Protein product: CASSFLPGGAYEQYF. The full variable domain, rest sourced from reference TRBV11-3 and TRBJ2-7, is EAGVVQSPRYKIIEKKQPVAFWCNPISGHNTLYWYLQNLGQGPELLIRYENEEAVDDSQLPKDRFSAERLKGVDSTLKIQPAELGDSAVYLCASSFLPGGAYEQYFGPGTRLTVT.

This chain joins TRBV14 and TRBJ1-1; 8 nucleotides match TRBD1. Trimming took 5 bases from V and 1 from J; bases not matched to a gene: 6. Germline values: CDR1 SGHDN, CDR2 FVKESK. The CDR3 sequence is 15 residues long. The CDR3 here is CASSLRTGRNTEAFF. The CDR3 DNA reads as TGTGCCAGCAGCTTACGGACAGGGAGGAACACTGAAGCTTTCTTT.

The chain employs TRBV29-1 and TRBJ2-6; D might be TRBD2 (7 bases). CDR1 is SQVTM, CDR2 ANQGSEA, per germline. The length of the CDR3 is 15 residues. V was pared by 6 bases and J by 0 bases, with 12 bases between. The CDR3 DNA reads as TGCAGCGTCGGGGGAGGGGGCTCTGGGGCCAACGTCCTGACTTTC. Amino acids: CSVGGGGSGANVLTF.

This clonotype has at least ten counts. The chain combines TRBV28 with TRBJ1-6, with D unresolved. The CDR3 has 13 amino acids. Germline-derived CDR1 and CDR2 are MDHEN and SYDVKM. Between the trimmed V and J ends, which lost 6 bases and 13 bases, there was a span of 16 bases. CDR3 DNA sequence: TGTGCCAGCAGACCTCCGGGGTTTTTTCCCCTCCACTTT. Protein product: CASRPPGFFPLHF.

This clonotype has a count of ten or more. This rearrangement joins TRBV28 to TRBJ1-4; D call uncertain. Trimming took 5 bases from V and 6 from J, leaving 7 bases between them. The length of the CDR3 is 12 residues. Germline V gene sequence: CDR1 MDHEN, CDR2 SYDVKM. The CDR3 bases are TGTGCCAGCAGTCTGAAGGATGAAAAACTGTTTTTT. Translation gives CASSLKDEKLFF.

This clonotype was counted a few times. V and J are TRBV2 and TRBJ2-5; D gene ambiguous. The CDR3 is 13 residues long. CDR1 is SNHLY, CDR2 FYNNEI, per germline. Trimming took off 4 bases at V and 3 bases at J, with 9 bases between the two ends. This chain's CDR3 is CASSALAEETQYF. DNA for the CDR3: TGTGCCAGCAGTGCGCTCGCTGAAGAGACCCAGTACTTC. Using reference TRBV2 and TRBJ2-5 for the parts outside the CDR3, the full variable domain is EPEVTQTPSHQVTQMGQEVILRCVPISNHLYFYWYRQILGQKVEFLVSFYNNEISEKSEIFDDQFSVERPDGSNFTLKIRSTKLEDSAMYFCASSALAEETQYFGPGTRLLVL.

This clonotype has ten or more counts. The CDR3 reads CASSYSSGSITGELFF. CDR3 in DNA: TGTGCCAGCAGTTACAGTAGCGGGAGTATAACCGGGGAGCTGTTTTTT. The rearrangement joins TRBV6-5 to TRBJ2-2; 9 nucleotides agree with TRBD2. This CDR3 region has 16 residues. V lost 2 bases and J lost 5; bases outside the gene matches: 6. The germline CDR1 and CDR2 sequences are MNHEY and SVGAGI.